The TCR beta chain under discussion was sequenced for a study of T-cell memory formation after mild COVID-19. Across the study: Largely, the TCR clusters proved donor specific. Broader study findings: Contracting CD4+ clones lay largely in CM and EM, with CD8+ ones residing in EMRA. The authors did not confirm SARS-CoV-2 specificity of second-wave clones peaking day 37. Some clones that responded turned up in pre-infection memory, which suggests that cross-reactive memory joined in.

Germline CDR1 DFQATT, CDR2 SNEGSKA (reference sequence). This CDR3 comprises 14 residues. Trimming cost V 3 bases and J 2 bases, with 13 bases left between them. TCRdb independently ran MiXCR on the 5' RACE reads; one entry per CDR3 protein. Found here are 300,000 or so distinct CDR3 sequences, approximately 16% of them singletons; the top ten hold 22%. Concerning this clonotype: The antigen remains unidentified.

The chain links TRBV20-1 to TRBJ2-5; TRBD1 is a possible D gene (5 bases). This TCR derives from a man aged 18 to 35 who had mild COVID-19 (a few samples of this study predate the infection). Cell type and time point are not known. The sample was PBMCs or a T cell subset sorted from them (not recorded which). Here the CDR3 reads CSARQSQGQETQYF. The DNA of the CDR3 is TGCAGTGCTAGGCAGAGCCAGGGTCAAGAGACCCAGTACTTC.